The present TCR beta chain was sequenced within a study of OX40 agonist ivuxolimab in advanced cancers. CDR3 length: 12 residues. The V end lost 7 bases, the J end lost 4 bases, and 11 bases lay between the germline ends. The V gene's germline CDR1 is SGHRS and CDR2 YFSETQ. Generated by immunoSEQ multiplex PCR, the TCRdb table keeps only in-frame clones and is missing some. This sample has about 35,000 clones, with roughly 80% found just once. The sequencing here drew on CD4+ or CD8+ T cells sorted from blood, taken in a trial of the OX40 agonist ivuxolimab. The receptor comes from an adult with an advanced solid tumor such as melanoma, head and neck, liver or kidney cancer. The chain joins TRBV5-1 to TRBJ2-5, with no clear D. The CDR3 DNA sequence: TGCGCCAGCTCGGTGACCCGAGAGACCCAGTACTTC. As protein: CASSVTRETQYF.